This is a list of T cell receptor beta chains from one sample in a study of shared clonotypes between healthy human individuals. Libraries were prepared by immunoSEQ multiplex PCR; TCRdb keeps only in-frame clonotypes and omits some of them. In the table there are about 2.4 million clones, 80% to 95% of which are singletons. The source material was naive CD4+ T cells from PBMCs. The receptors stem from a young man in good health. Some clones in this sample may be carry-over from other donors' samples. The conserved cysteine and the conserved F or W are not part of the CDR3 here. A D gene is named only where the DNA matches it firmly. A row's size may be missing; if present it is once, few, many or a size class.

V	D	size	J	CDR3
TRBV6-6	TRBD2	-	TRBJ2-7	ASSYSGTTYEQY
TRBV14	TRBD1	-	TRBJ2-7	ASSQYTGAEQY
TRBV7-2	TRBD1	-	TRBJ1-3	ASSARTGEGNTIY
TRBV29-1	TRBD1	-	TRBJ2-1	SVPDRGYYNEQF
TRBV7-2	TRBD1	-	TRBJ2-3	ASSLDRGSADTQY
TRBV19	TRBD2	-	TRBJ2-5	ASSIGGSGRGETQY
TRBV5-1	TRBD1	-	TRBJ1-1	ASSWGQGLIEAF
TRBV7-2	TRBD2	-	TRBJ2-5	ASSLIWGGETQY
TRBV7-2	-	-	TRBJ2-5	ASTSRTERETQY
TRBV28	-	once	TRBJ2-7	ASSAGIMKQY
TRBV15	-	-	TRBJ1-2	ATSRDGRGYT
TRBV19	-	-	TRBJ1-2	ASSIRPQVTNYGYT
TRBV5-1	-	-	TRBJ2-5	ASSGSASVPSVETQY
TRBV5-1	-	-	TRBJ1-5	ASSEQNQPQH
TRBV6-1	TRBD2	-	TRBJ2-3	ASIPGLAGTDTQY
TRBV5-4	-	-	TRBJ1-4	ASSLGMGTNEKLF
TRBV30	TRBD2	-	TRBJ2-3	AWTREDTDTQY
TRBV5-1	TRBD1	once	TRBJ1-6	ASSYGTGSNSPLH
TRBV18	-	-	TRBJ2-7	ASSPLANLEEQY
TRBV28	-	-	TRBJ1-1	ASKNMNTEAF
TRBV29-1	TRBD1	-	TRBJ2-1	SVDRDSYNEQF
TRBV7-9	-	-	TRBJ2-2	ASSFSNTGELF
TRBV2	TRBD1	-	TRBJ2-7	ASSKDRGTYEQY
TRBV5-1	-	-	TRBJ1-5	ASSPGTGNQPQH
TRBV19	-	-	TRBJ2-5	ASSRRAQETQY
TRBV10-3	TRBD2	-	TRBJ2-1	AISESPTGGRGDEQF
TRBV15	-	-	TRBJ1-3	ATSRGASNTIY